The 32 T cell receptor beta chains presented below share a single source sample, sequenced in a study of response to subunit inactivated influenza vaccine. TCRdb analysed the RT-PCR reads with MiXCR anew, one entry per CDR3 protein. The sample holds 530,000 or so distinct CDR3 sequences, roughly 15% seen once. The specimen was PBMCs from blood, collected approximately 12 days after vaccination. These receptors originate from a man between 50 and 59 years old who received an inactivated influenza vaccine.

This chain joins TRBV7-8 and TRBJ2-5, with no clear D. V gave up 1 base and J gave up 5 bases, with 26 bases separating them. CDR3 size: 19 residues. In germline, CDR1 is SGHVS, CDR2 FQNEAQ. The CDR3 region is CASSLGVLAATALRETQYF. The CDR3 DNA reads as TGTGCCAGCAGCTTAGGAGTACTGGCGGCGACGGCTCTAAGGGAGACCCAGTACTTC.

This clonotype has just a few counts. The chain has TRBV2 and TRBJ1-2; D unclear. V shed 3 bases and J shed 2 bases, with 13 bases lying between them. CDR3 size: 15 residues. Germline loops: CDR1 SNHLY, CDR2 FYNNEI. This CDR3 is CASSDGGSGNYGYTF. The CDR3 DNA follows: TGTGCCAGCAGTGATGGCGGCTCCGGGAACTATGGCTACACCTTC.

This clonotype came up a few times. This rearrangement joins TRBV20-1 to TRBJ2-7; 7 nucleotides agree with TRBD1. This CDR3 comprises 14 residues. CDR1 and CDR2 from the germline V gene are DFQATT and SNEGSKA (reference sequence). V lost 3 bases and J lost 0; bases outside the gene matches: 5. CDR3 loop: CSARETGSSYEQYF. CDR3 nucleotide sequence: TGCAGTGCTAGGGAGACAGGGAGCTCCTACGAGCAGTACTTC.

This clonotype occurred a few times. The chain carries TRBV15 and TRBJ1-2, with D possibly TRBD1 on 5 matching bases. Trimming shortened V by 3 bases and J by 7 bases, and 15 bases separated the two germline ends. Germline CDR1 reads LNHNV; CDR2 reads YYDKDF (reference sequence). This CDR3 contains 14 residues. The CDR3 DNA reads TGTGCCACCAGCAGTCCAGGGTCCTCTGGTGGCTACACCTTC. It is translated as CATSSPGSSGGYTF. Complete variable domain (other parts from reference TRBV15 and TRBJ1-2): DAMVIQNPRYQVTQFGKPVTLSCSQTLNHNVMYWYQQKSSQAPKLLFHYYDKDFNNEADTPDNFQSRRPNTSFCFLDIRSPGLGDTAMYLCATSSPGSSGGYTFGSGTRLTVV.

This clonotype was counted a few times. Here the CDR3 DNA reads TGCGCCAGCAGCTTAGGGCGGCGGAGCTCCTACAATGAGCAGTTCTTC. It codes for CASSLGRRSSYNEQFF. This rearrangement joins TRBV5-1 to TRBJ2-1; no clear D gene. Germline V gene sequence: CDR1 SGHRS, CDR2 YFSETQ. V gave up 2 bases and J gave up 0 bases, with 12 bases separating them. There are 16 residues in the CDR3.

This clonotype was counted between two and nine times. The genes are TRBV12-3 or TRBV12-4 and TRBJ2-7; 9 positions agree with TRBD1. The J segment lost 3 bases and the V segment lost 3 bases, leaving 3 bases of the junction unmatched. The CDR3 is 14 residues long. DNA for the CDR3: TGTGCCAGCAGTTTTATGGGACAGGGCTACGAGCAGTACTTC. Translated: CASSFMGQGYEQYF.

This clonotype has only a few counts. The V call is TRBV28, the J call TRBJ2-2; D is unresolved. Germline lookup yields CDR1 MDHEN and CDR2 SYDVKM. The CDR3 sequence is 17 residues long. Trimming shortened V by 2 bases and J by 0 bases, and 13 bases separated the two germline ends. The CDR3: CASSLVGVTANTGELFF. For the CDR3, the DNA is TGTGCCAGCAGTTTAGTGGGTGTAACCGCGAACACCGGGGAGCTGTTTTTT. Based on the CDR3 plus reference TRBV28 and TRBJ2-2, the full variable domain is DVKVTQSSRYLVKRTGEKVFLECVQDMDHENMFWYRQDPGLGLRLIYFSYDVKMKEKGDIPEGYSVSREKKERFSLILESASTNQTSMYLCASSLVGVTANTGELFFGEGSRLTVL.

This chain connects TRBV29-1 to TRBJ2-3; weak D call: TRBD2 (6 bases). The CDR3 is made up of 14 amino acids. Trimming removed 4 bases at V and 4 bases at J, with 15 bases between. CDR1 SQVTM and CDR2 ANQGSEA come from the germline V gene. Written as DNA, the CDR3 is TGCAGCGTTGTTAAGCGGGCAGTTCCAGATACGCAGTATTTT. Encoded protein: CSVVKRAVPDTQYF.

J is TRBJ1-1 and V is TRBV6-2 or TRBV6-3; D is undetermined. Germline CDR1 MNHEY, CDR2 SVGEGT. V was cut by 5 bases and J by 6 bases, with 10 bases left in between. The CDR3 extends over 12 amino acids. The CDR3: CASSIGQSEAFF. The CDR3 region has the DNA TGTGCCAGCAGTATTGGGCAATCTGAAGCTTTCTTT.

This clonotype was seen ten or more times. CDR3 nucleotides: TGTGCCAGCAGTTACGGAGGGATAGCGGGGGGCCACACGGATACGCAGTATTTT. Translating it yields CASSYGGIAGGHTDTQYF. The genes are TRBV6-5 and TRBJ2-3; 10 bases line up with TRBD2. Germline values: CDR1 MNHEY, CDR2 SVGAGI. This CDR3 is built from 18 residues. Trimming cost V 2 bases and J 6 bases; bases outside gene matches: 14.

This clonotype has only a few counts. The genes are TRBV7-2 and TRBJ2-1; D is undetermined. V lost 1 base and J 6 bases, leaving 7 bases between the germline ends. Looked up from germline, CDR1 is SGHTA and CDR2 is FQGNSA. The CDR3 is made up of 13 amino acids. In DNA, the CDR3 is TGTGCCAGCAGCTTAGTTCCCGGCAATGAGCAGTTCTTC. It translates to CASSLVPGNEQFF.

The sample holds a few counts of this clonotype. This chain joins TRBV5-1 and TRBJ2-5; 7 nucleotides line up with TRBD1. V was pared by 4 bases and J by 4 bases, with 10 bases of the junction left unmatched. The germline V gene encodes CDR1 SGHRS and CDR2 YFSETQ. The CDR3 is 15 amino acids. CDR3 residues: CASSVGQVGGETQYF. The CDR3 nucleotides read TGCGCCAGCAGCGTAGGACAGGTTGGGGGAGAGACCCAGTACTTC.

The chain joins TRBV15 to TRBJ2-2; D remains ambiguous. This CDR3 region has 13 residues. CDR1 and CDR2 (germline): LNHNV, YYDKDF (reference sequence). V was trimmed by 4 bases and J by 6 bases, leaving 9 bases between them. The CDR3 spells CATSKGVAGELFF. The CDR3 coding sequence is TGTGCCACCAGCAAAGGAGTGGCCGGGGAGCTGTTTTTT.

This clonotype was detected many times. V is TRBV20-1 and J is TRBJ1-5; perhaps TRBD1 as D (5 bases). This CDR3 region has 13 residues. Germline V gene lookup returns CDR1 DFQATT and CDR2 SNEGSKA (reference sequence). V dropped 4 bases and J dropped 4 bases, with 11 bases sitting between them. Here the CDR3 reads CSAKGEGNQPQHF. For the CDR3, the DNA is TGCAGTGCTAAGGGTGAGGGGAATCAGCCCCAGCATTTT.

This clonotype was picked up a small number of times. The chain links TRBV4-1 to TRBJ2-3; D is perhaps TRBD2 (6 bases). This CDR3 contains 16 residues. Trimming shortened V by 4 bases and J by 3 bases, and 17 bases separated the two germline ends. Germline lookup yields CDR1 MGHRA and CDR2 YSYEKL. The CDR3: CASSPTPTGSTDTQYF. The CDR3 DNA is TGCGCCAGCAGCCCGACTCCTACCGGGAGTACAGATACGCAGTATTTT.

There are a few counts of this clonotype. The chain employs TRBV20-1 and TRBJ1-3; D gene ambiguous. V was cut by 3 bases and J by 0 bases, with 6 bases left in between. This CDR3 is 13 amino acids long. The V gene's germline CDR1 is DFQATT and CDR2 SNEGSKA (reference sequence). CDR3 in amino acids: CSARGLSGNTIYF. CDR3 nucleotides: TGCAGTGCTAGGGGCCTCTCTGGAAACACCATATATTTT.

A few counts support this clonotype. V gene TRBV12-3 or TRBV12-4 combines with J gene TRBJ1-5; D is ambiguous. The CDR3 totals 13 residues. Trimming pared 6 bases from V and 7 bases from J, leaving 13 bases between. As DNA, the CDR3 is TGTGCCAGCAGCCTCTCTACGTGGCAGCCCCAGCATTTT. Translated: CASSLSTWQPQHF.

The table lists this clonotype with a few counts. The V gene is TRBV27, the J gene TRBJ2-4, with D possibly matching TRBD1 (5 bases). CDR3 length equals 17 residues. Per germline, CDR1 MNHEY and CDR2 SMNVEV (reference sequence). Trimming cost V 5 bases and J 3 bases, with 20 bases left between them. The CDR3 coding sequence is TGTGCCAGCAGTGGCGGACACTTGACGGTGGGCAAAAACATTCAGTACTTC. Translated: CASSGGHLTVGKNIQYF.

This clonotype was recorded many times. The V and J genes are TRBV29-1 and TRBJ2-2; no reliable D call. The germline V gene has CDR1 SQVTM and CDR2 ANQGSEA. The V end was cut by 4 bases, the J end by 3 bases, with 6 bases between. The CDR3 consists of 12 residues. The CDR3 here is CSVVWDTGELFF. The CDR3, as DNA: TGCAGCGTTGTCTGGGACACCGGGGAGCTGTTTTTT.

This clonotype was counted ten times or more. The chain uses TRBV5-1 and TRBJ1-1; D perhaps matches TRBD1 (5 bases). Trimming cost V 2 bases and J 5 bases, with 10 bases left between them. The CDR3 spans 13 residues. Germline V gene data show CDR1 as SGHRS and CDR2 as YFSETQ. This chain's CDR3 is CASSFGGRTEAFF. The CDR3, as DNA: TGCGCCAGCAGCTTCGGGGGGAGGACTGAAGCTTTCTTT.

The CDR3 protein is CASSTRERAFF. In DNA form, the CDR3 reads TGTGCCAGCAGTACCAGGGAGAGGGCTTTCTTT. This sequence joins TRBV28 and TRBJ1-1, with D perhaps matching TRBD1 (5 bases). V was cut by 5 bases and J by 11 bases, with 12 bases left in between. The V gene's germline CDR1 is MDHEN and CDR2 SYDVKM. CDR3 length equals 11 residues.

This clonotype was detected once. The CDR3 loop is CASSPTGPAEQYF. CDR3 DNA: TGTGCCAGCAGTCCGACAGGGCCTGCCGAGCAGTACTTC. The V gene is TRBV27, the J gene TRBJ2-7, with 7 bases lining up with TRBD1. J lost 6 bases, V lost 5 bases, and 7 bases had no gene match. This CDR3 contains 13 residues. The germline gives CDR1 MNHEY, CDR2 SMNVEV (reference sequence).

Details on this clonotype: A much more abundant neighbour one base away suggests this may be a read error. The chain joins TRBV6-5 to TRBJ1-1; D might be TRBD1 (5 bases). CDR3 length: 15 amino acids. V dropped 0 bases and J dropped 2 bases, with 10 bases sitting between them. Germline V gene lookup returns CDR1 MNHEY and CDR2 SVGAGI. In DNA form, the CDR3 reads TGTGCCAGCAGTTACTCCGAGACAGCCAACACTGAAGCTTTCTTT. It yields the protein CASSYSETANTEAFF.

This clonotype was picked up a small number of times. This chain joins TRBV4-1 and TRBJ2-5, with D tentatively TRBD1 (6 bases). Per the germline V gene, CDR1 is MGHRA and CDR2 is YSYEKL. This CDR3 region has 13 residues. With 3 bases removed from V and 5 bases from J, the gap between germline ends came to 10 bases. CDR3 DNA: TGCGCCAGCAGCCAGGCGAGGGGGGAGACCCAGTACTTC. As protein: CASSQARGETQYF.

The chain links TRBV20-1 to TRBJ2-5; 13 positions match TRBD2. CDR1 and CDR2 from the germline V gene are DFQATT and SNEGSKA (reference sequence). The CDR3 consists of 17 residues. Losses at the gene ends were 6 bases for V and 4 bases for J; bases not matched to a gene: 14. The CDR3 reads CSASGLAGVFGAETQYF. DNA for the CDR3: TGCAGTGCCAGTGGACTAGCGGGAGTGTTCGGTGCAGAGACCCAGTACTTC.

The rearrangement uses TRBV4-3 and TRBJ1-4; D call uncertain. Germline CDR1 and CDR2: LGHNA and YSLEER. This CDR3 has 16 residues. V was pared by 2 bases and J by 7 bases, with 17 bases between. CDR3 sequence: CASSQSSDRWTEKLFF. The CDR3 nucleotides read TGCGCCAGCAGCCAATCCTCGGACCGGTGGACTGAAAAACTGTTTTTT.

There are a few counts of this clonotype. The CDR3 region has the DNA TGTGCCAGCAGCCAAGAAAGGGGGCTTTCCGCAGATACGCAGTATTTT. Protein sequence: CASSQERGLSADTQYF. The genes are TRBV4-2 and TRBJ2-3; 7 nucleotides line up with TRBD1. Germline CDR1 LGHNA, CDR2 YNFKEQ. The CDR3 runs to 16 residues. After removal of 0 bases from V and 4 bases from J, the junction contained 7 bases not matched to a gene.

The V gene is TRBV2, the J gene TRBJ2-5; D may be TRBD2 (7 bases). Trimming pared 7 bases from V and 4 bases from J, leaving 13 bases between. Germline values: CDR1 SNHLY, CDR2 FYNNEI. CDR3 length: 13 amino acids. In DNA form, the CDR3 reads TGTGCCAGCAACTGGGGGGGGGCAGAGACCCAGTACTTC. Its translation: CASNWGGAETQYF.

This chain connects TRBV3-1 to TRBJ1-2; a weak D match, TRBD1 (6 bases). The V gene lost 0 bases and the J gene lost 5 bases, with 13 bases spanning the gap. The CDR3 sequence is 15 residues long. Germline CDR1 LGHDT, CDR2 YNNKEL (reference sequence). Written as DNA, the CDR3 is TGTGCCAGCAGCCAAGATGGGAGACAGGTTTATGGCTACACCTTC. It specifies CASSQDGRQVYGYTF.

This rearrangement joins TRBV10-1 to TRBJ1-1; 8 bases line up with TRBD1. The CDR3 covers 14 residues. Per germline, CDR1 WNHNN and CDR2 SYGVQD (reference sequence). With 4 bases clipped from V and 7 bases from J, the junction kept 8 bases outside the gene matches. The CDR3 sequence: CASSAAQGVGEAFF. The CDR3, as DNA: TGCGCCAGCAGTGCCGCACAGGGGGTAGGTGAAGCTTTCTTT.

The DNA for the CDR3 is TGCGCCAGCAGCCAAGAGGCAGAAGGGACGGCTTTCTTT. It specifies CASSQEAEGTAFF. The rearrangement uses TRBV4-3 and TRBJ1-1, with D perhaps matching TRBD1 (5 bases). Trimming pared 0 bases from V and 11 bases from J, leaving 13 bases between. CDR3 length: 13 residues. The germline gives CDR1 LGHNA, CDR2 YSLEER.

The rearrangement joins TRBV29-1 to TRBJ2-4; 7 positions match TRBD2. The CDR3 totals 15 residues. The germline gives CDR1 SQVTM, CDR2 ANQGSEA. The ends lost 4 bases at V and 0 bases at J; junction bases unmatched: 6. CDR3 nucleotides: TGCAGCGTTGGTTGGGGGGGGGGAGCCAAAAACATTCAGTACTTC. It encodes CSVGWGGGAKNIQYF.